This T cell receptor beta chain was identified during a study of vaccination and CD4 T cells after COVID-19. About the study: Investigators stimulated cells with overlapping spike peptides drawn from SARS-CoV-2, HCoV-NL63, HCoV-OC43 and HCoV-229E.

The sample's time point: late sampling 161 to 241 days after vaccination in a few convalescent patients. Treatment: approximately 9-day PBMC culture with coronavirus spike peptide pools or control peptides (ViraFEST assay). Concerning this clonotype itself: Its antigen is undetermined.

Researchers used the Oncomine TCR Beta short-read assay to sequence DNA from cultured CD4+ T cells. Each CDR3 protein is one row after TCRdb ran MiXCR on the PCR reads. This table has more than 20,000 distinct CDR3 sequences, 41% appearing once. This CDR3 region has 18 residues. The V gene end was trimmed by 1 base and the J gene end by 2 bases; junction bases not matched to a gene: 10. CDR1 is SGHTA and CDR2 is FQGTGA in the germline V gene. The receptor was derived from a human donor who had recovered from COVID-19. Source: CD4+ T cells from blood, cultured in vitro, taken about 7 months after SARS-CoV-2 vaccination. The chain carries TRBV7-3 and TRBJ2-3, with 9 nucleotides matching TRBD2. The CDR3 DNA follows: TGTGCCAGCAGCTTAAGATCGGGAGCGGGAGGCCTCACAGATACGCAGTATTTT. Translated: CASSLRSGAGGLTDTQYF.